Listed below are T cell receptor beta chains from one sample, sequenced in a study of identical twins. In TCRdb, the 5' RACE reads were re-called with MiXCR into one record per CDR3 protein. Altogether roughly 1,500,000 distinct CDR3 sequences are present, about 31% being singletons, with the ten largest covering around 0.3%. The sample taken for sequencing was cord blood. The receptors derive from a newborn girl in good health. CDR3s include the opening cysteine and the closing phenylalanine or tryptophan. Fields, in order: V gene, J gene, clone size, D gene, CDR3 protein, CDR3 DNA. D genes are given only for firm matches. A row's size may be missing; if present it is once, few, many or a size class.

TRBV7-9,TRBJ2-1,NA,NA,CASSLWASLPGVNNEQFF,TGTGCCAGCAGCTTATGGGCGTCCCTTCCGGGAGTAAACAATGAGCAGTTCTTC
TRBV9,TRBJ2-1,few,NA,CASSVGPAVDEQFF,TGTGCCAGCAGCGTAGGTCCAGCGGTCGATGAGCAGTTCTTC
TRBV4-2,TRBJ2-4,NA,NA,CAGSQDQTAKNIQYF,TGTGCCGGCAGCCAAGATCAGACAGCCAAAAACATTCAGTACTTC
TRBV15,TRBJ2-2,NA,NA,CATSRVLGEATGELFF,TGTGCCACCAGCAGGGTGCTAGGAGAGGCTACCGGGGAGCTGTTTTTT
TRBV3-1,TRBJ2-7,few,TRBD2,CASSRSASGSYEQYF,TGTGCCAGCAGTCGGTCGGCTAGCGGCTCCTACGAGCAGTACTTC
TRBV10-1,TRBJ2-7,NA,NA,CASSESIGGARSYEQYF,TGCGCCAGCAGTGAGTCGATTGGCGGGGCCCGATCCTACGAGCAGTACTTC
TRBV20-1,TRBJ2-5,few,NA,CSASNDGAETQYF,TGCAGTGCTAGCAATGACGGAGCGGAGACCCAGTACTTC
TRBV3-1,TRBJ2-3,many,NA,CASSQLARTDTQYF,TGTGCCAGCAGCCAACTAGCGAGAACAGATACGCAGTATTTT
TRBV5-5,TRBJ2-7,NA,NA,CASSFSLLSEYEQYF,TGTGCCAGCAGCTTCAGCCTCTTGAGTGAGTACGAGCAGTACTTC
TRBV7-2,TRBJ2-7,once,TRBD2,CASSLARNGGAIEQYF,TGTGCCAGCAGCTTAGCGCGCAACGGGGGGGCCATCGAGCAGTACTTC